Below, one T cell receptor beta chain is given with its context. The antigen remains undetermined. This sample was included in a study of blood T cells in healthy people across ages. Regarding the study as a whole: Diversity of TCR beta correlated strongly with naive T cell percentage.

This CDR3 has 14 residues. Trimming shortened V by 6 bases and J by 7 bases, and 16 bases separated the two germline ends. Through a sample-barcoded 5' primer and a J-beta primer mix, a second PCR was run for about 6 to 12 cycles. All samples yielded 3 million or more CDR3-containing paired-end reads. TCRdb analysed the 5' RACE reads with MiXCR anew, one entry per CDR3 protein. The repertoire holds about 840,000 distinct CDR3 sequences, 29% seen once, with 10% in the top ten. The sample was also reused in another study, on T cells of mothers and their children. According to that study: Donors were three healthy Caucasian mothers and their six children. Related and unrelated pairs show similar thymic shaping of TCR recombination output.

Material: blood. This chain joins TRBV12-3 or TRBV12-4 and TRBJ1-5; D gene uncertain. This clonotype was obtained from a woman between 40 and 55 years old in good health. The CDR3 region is CASSPLGSEQPQHF. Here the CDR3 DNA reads TGTGCCAGCAGCCCTTTGGGGTCCGAACAGCCCCAGCATTTT.